This is a list of T cell receptor beta chains from one sample in a study of blood T cell repertoires in COVID-19. Clones were read by immunoSEQ multiplex PCR, and TCRdb kept only the in-frame ones, dropping some. The sample yields 75,000 to 95,000 clones, roughly 80% seen once. Sequencing was performed on peripheral blood. The origin of the receptors is a man aged 60 to 69 with acute or convalescent COVID-19. The CDR3 runs from the conserved cysteine through the conserved F or W. A D gene is named only where the DNA matches it firmly. Some rows have no size entry. The others give once, few or many, or a class for an expanded clone.

d_gene,abundance,v_gene,j_gene,CDR3aa,CDR3nt
NA,NA,TRBV9,TRBJ2-7,CASSVTENPYEQYF,TGTGCCAGCAGCGTAACAGAAAACCCCTACGAGCAGTACTTC
TRBD1,NA,TRBV27,TRBJ2-3,CASSSQGAGTDTQYF,TGTGCCAGCAGTTCACAGGGGGCCGGCACAGATACGCAGTATTTT
NA,NA,TRBV5-8,TRBJ2-3,CASSWGQAIAGTQYF,TGTGCCAGCAGCTGGGGACAGGCAATAGCGGGTACGCAGTATTTT
NA,once,TRBV7-3,TRBJ1-1,CASSFGNGNTEAFF,TGTGCCAGCAGCTTCGGGAATGGGAACACTGAAGCTTTCTTT
TRBD1,NA,TRBV6-5,TRBJ2-7,CASSKAGQGAPEQYF,TGTGCCAGCTCTAAAGCAGGACAGGGGGCCCCGGAGCAGTACTTC
TRBD1,NA,TRBV10-2,TRBJ2-5,CASSEDREETQYF,TGCGCCAGCAGTGAGGACAGGGAAGAGACCCAGTACTTC
TRBD1,NA,TRBV12-5,TRBJ1-5,CASGLVTGQSNQPQHF,TGTGCTAGTGGTTTGGTAACGGGACAGAGCAATCAGCCCCAGCATTTT
NA,NA,TRBV7-2,TRBJ1-2,CASSFEALNNYGYTF,TGTGCCAGCAGCTTCGAAGCCCTTAATAACTATGGCTACACCTTC
TRBD1,NA,TRBV10-3,TRBJ1-2,CAISEGQANYGYTF,TGTGCCATCAGCGAGGGACAGGCGAACTATGGCTACACCTTC
TRBD1,NA,TRBV30,TRBJ1-5,CAYAGQGGVQPQHF,TGTGCTTATGCTGGACAGGGCGGTGTACAGCCCCAGCATTTT
NA,NA,TRBV5-1,TRBJ1-3,CATSSEPGNTIYF,TGCGCCACCTCGTCCGAGCCAGGAAACACCATATATTTT
TRBD1,NA,TRBV9,TRBJ2-2,CASSVLDRVVGELFF,TGTGCCAGCAGCGTCTTGGACAGGGTGGTCGGGGAGCTGTTTTTT
NA,NA,TRBV28,TRBJ1-2,CASSSPGRGYGYTF,TGTGCCAGCAGTTCCCCGGGAAGGGGGTACGGCTACACCTTC
TRBD1,NA,TRBV6-6,TRBJ1-2,CASSSPGTAYYGYTF,TGTGCCAGCAGTTCCCCCGGGACAGCCTACTATGGCTACACCTTC
TRBD1,NA,TRBV6-6,TRBJ1-1,CASRPGTVNTEAFF,TGTGCCAGCAGGCCCGGGACAGTGAACACTGAAGCTTTCTTT
NA,NA,TRBV5-1,TRBJ1-2,CASSLSPRDYDYGYTF,TGCGCCAGCAGTTTGTCCCCCAGGGACTATGACTATGGCTACACCTTC
TRBD2,NA,TRBV30,TRBJ2-5,CAWSTRRGEVQETQYF,TGTGCCTGGAGCACGAGGCGGGGGGAGGTCCAAGAGACCCAGTACTTC
TRBD1,NA,TRBV27,TRBJ2-7,CASRPTGGKRRHEQYF,TGTGCCAGCAGGCCTACAGGGGGGAAACGGCGGCACGAGCAGTACTTC
NA,NA,TRBV12-3/TRBV12-4,TRBJ2-5,CASSLDGETQYF,TGTGCCAGCAGTTTAGACGGGGAGACCCAGTACTTC
TRBD2,NA,TRBV30,TRBJ2-1,CAGNRERGGSEQFF,TGTGCCGGGAACCGTGAGCGGGGGGGCAGTGAGCAGTTCTTC
NA,NA,TRBV10-1,TRBJ1-6,CASTERKAGWVSPLHF,TGCGCCAGCACCGAACGTAAAGCAGGGTGGGTTTCACCCCTCCACTTT
NA,NA,TRBV7-9,TRBJ1-4,CASSPKVATNEKLFF,TGTGCCAGCAGCCCTAAAGTTGCAACTAATGAAAAACTGTTTTTT
TRBD1,NA,TRBV5-1,TRBJ1-1,CASSQGALTEAFF,TGCGCCAGCAGCCAGGGGGCCCTCACTGAAGCTTTCTTT
NA,NA,TRBV4-3,TRBJ1-1,CASSQDREDTEAFF,TGCGCCAGCAGCCAAGACAGGGAAGACACTGAAGCTTTCTTT
TRBD1,NA,TRBV3-1/TRBV3-2,TRBJ1-2,CASSPGTGFHGYTF,TGTGCCAGCAGCCCTGGGACAGGGTTTCATGGCTACACCTTC
TRBD1,NA,TRBV7-9,TRBJ1-5,CASSLEQGDQPQHF,TGTGCCAGCAGCTTAGAACAGGGGGACCAGCCCCAGCATTTT
TRBD1,NA,TRBV7-9,TRBJ2-7,CASRSGTGLNEQYF,TGTGCCAGCAGGTCCGGGACAGGGTTAAACGAGCAGTACTTC
NA,NA,TRBV29-1,TRBJ1-1,CSALPSRSGFPEAFF,TGCAGCGCCCTACCGTCCCGGTCAGGTTTTCCTGAAGCTTTCTTT
NA,once,TRBV21-1,TRBJ2-5,CASSKIIRREQETQYF,TGTGCCAGCAGCAAAATTATTCGGAGGGAACAAGAGACCCAGTACTTC
NA,NA,TRBV9,TRBJ2-7,CASSVGLADSYEQYF,TGTGCCAGCAGCGTAGGGCTAGCTGACTCCTACGAGCAGTACTTC
TRBD1,NA,TRBV15,TRBJ1-1,CATRKGVGTGGIEAFF,TGTGCCACCAGGAAGGGGGTCGGGACAGGGGGCATTGAAGCTTTCTTT
NA,NA,TRBV7-9,TRBJ2-7,CASSFYRDNPYEQYF,TGTGCCAGCAGCTTTTACCGGGACAATCCCTACGAGCAGTACTTC
NA,NA,TRBV14,TRBJ1-2,CASSSTTGPYGYTF,TGTGCCAGCAGCTCCACGACAGGCCCCTATGGCTACACCTTC
TRBD1,NA,TRBV4-1,TRBJ2-1,CASSQDSATGRYNEQFF,TGCGCCAGCAGCCAAGATTCGGCGACAGGGAGATACAATGAGCAGTTCTTC
NA,once,TRBV5-1,TRBJ1-3,CASSLSGEGGNTIYF,TGCGCCAGCAGCTTGTCTGGCGAGGGTGGAAACACCATATATTTT
TRBD1,few,TRBV6-1,TRBJ1-5,CASSEGQANQPQHF,TGTGCCAGCAGTGAGGGACAGGCCAATCAGCCCCAGCATTTT
NA,NA,TRBV11-2,TRBJ1-3,CASSLVLPSSGNTIYF,TGTGCCAGCAGCTTAGTCCTCCCTTCCTCTGGAAACACCATATATTTT
NA,NA,TRBV6-5,TRBJ1-3,CASRSRGSGNTIYF,TGTGCCAGCAGGTCTAGGGGATCTGGAAACACCATATATTTT
NA,once,TRBV3-1/TRBV3-2,TRBJ1-2,CASSLTEKYGYTF,TGTGCCAGCAGCCTAACGGAGAAGTATGGCTACACCTTC
TRBD1,NA,TRBV19,TRBJ1-2,CASTYRDREYGYTF,TGTGCCAGCACTTACCGGGACAGGGAATATGGCTACACCTTC
NA,NA,TRBV7-3,TRBJ1-2,CASSPRGGQESGYTF,TGTGCCAGCAGCCCACGGGGGGGGCAGGAAAGTGGCTACACCTTC
TRBD1,NA,TRBV6-1,TRBJ1-5,CASSEATGGIQPQHF,TGTGCCAGCAGTGAAGCTACAGGGGGAATCCAGCCCCAGCATTTT
NA,NA,TRBV5-1,TRBJ2-4,CASSLEPGQQNIQYF,TGCGCCAGCAGCTTAGAACCGGGACAACAAAACATTCAGTACTTC
TRBD1,NA,TRBV19,TRBJ1-5,CASRSMGTAVGNQPQHF,TGTGCCAGTAGATCGATGGGGACAGCGGTTGGCAATCAGCCCCAGCATTTT
TRBD1,few,TRBV7-2,TRBJ1-6,CASRLPGQGASPLHF,TGTGCCAGCAGGCTCCCGGGACAGGGGGCTTCACCCCTCCACTTT
NA,NA,TRBV3-1/TRBV3-2,TRBJ1-5,CASSQNPGNSNQPQHF,TGTGCCAGCAGCCAAAACCCCGGGAATAGCAATCAGCCCCAGCATTTT
TRBD2,few,TRBV6-2/TRBV6-3,TRBJ2-3,CASSYGGGASDTQYF,TGTGCCAGCAGTTACGGCGGGGGGGCCTCAGATACGCAGTATTTT
NA,few,TRBV12-3/TRBV12-4,TRBJ2-1,CASSFGSNEQFF,TGTGCCAGCAGTTTTGGCTCCAATGAGCAGTTCTTC
TRBD1,once,TRBV19,TRBJ1-3,CAPHLYRDRTSGNTIYF,TGTGCCCCACACCTTTACCGGGACAGGACCTCTGGAAACACCATATATTTT
TRBD1,NA,TRBV7-2,TRBJ1-2,CASTDMRGQSGYTF,TGTGCCAGCACCGATATGAGGGGGCAAAGCGGCTACACCTTC
TRBD1,NA,TRBV19,TRBJ1-5,CASSPGQGGNQPQHF,TGTGCCAGTAGTCCTGGACAGGGGGGCAATCAGCCCCAGCATTTT
NA,NA,TRBV5-6,TRBJ1-3,CASSDTYGNTIYF,TGTGCCAGCAGCGACACCTATGGAAACACCATATATTTT
NA,few,TRBV6-1,TRBJ2-4,CASSENPVLGGNIQYF,TGTGCCAGCAGTGAAAACCCGGTCTTGGGGGGAAACATTCAGTACTTC
TRBD1,once,TRBV18,TRBJ1-2,CASSDSGGNYGYTF,TGTGCCAGCTCTGACTCAGGGGGCAACTATGGCTACACCTTC
TRBD2,few,TRBV11-2,TRBJ2-1,CASSLDLAGGQNEQFF,TGTGCCAGCAGCTTAGATCTAGCGGGGGGGCAAAATGAGCAGTTCTTC
TRBD2,NA,TRBV6-1,TRBJ2-3,CASSGSTSGLSTDTQYF,TGTGCCAGCAGTGGTTCGACTAGCGGGCTCAGCACAGATACGCAGTATTTT
NA,NA,TRBV18,TRBJ2-5,CASSPPGKSGETQYF,TGTGCCAGCTCACCCCCGGGTAAGAGCGGGGAGACCCAGTACTTC
TRBD1,NA,TRBV2,TRBJ2-5,CASSGIGTGGETQYF,TGTGCCAGCAGTGGCATCGGGACAGGGGGCGAGACCCAGTACTTC
TRBD1,NA,TRBV2,TRBJ1-1,CASSENWTGPTEAFF,TGTGCCAGCAGTGAAAACTGGACAGGGCCAACTGAAGCTTTCTTT
TRBD1,NA,TRBV12-5,TRBJ2-3,CASGPGQATDTQYF,TGTGCTAGTGGTCCCGGACAGGCTACAGATACGCAGTATTTT